A single sample gave rise to the 28 T cell receptor beta chains below, sequenced in a study of T cells in Graves' hyperthyroidism and ophthalmopathy. From RNA transcripts, TCR beta CDR3 regions were amplified. HTBI primers drove first-round RT-PCR of the TCR CDR3. TCRdb re-derived calls from the multiplex PCR reads in MiXCR, one entry per CDR3 protein. This repertoire shows about 96,000 distinct CDR3 sequences, 51% found once; its top ten account for roughly 29%. Sequencing used blood. The receptor source for this set is a woman between 35 and 50 years old with Graves' hyperthyroidism.

The chain is built from TRBV29-1 and TRBJ1-5, with D hard to call. Trimming cost V 1 base and J 2 bases, with 3 bases left between them. CDR3 size: 12 residues. Per the germline V gene, CDR1 is SQVTM and CDR2 is ANQGSEA. The CDR3: CSVEGGNQPQHF. CDR3 DNA: TGCAGCGTTGAAGGAGGCAATCAGCCCCAGCATTTT.

This clonotype was counted at least ten times. The CDR3 nucleotides are TGTGCCAGCAGCTTAAGAGGGAATCCGAACACCGGGGAGCTGTTTTTT. Encoded protein: CASSLRGNPNTGELFF. The rearrangement links TRBV7-3 to TRBJ2-2, with D possibly being TRBD2 (5 bases). This CDR3 contains 16 residues. From germline, CDR1 is SGHTA and CDR2 FQGTGA. The germline V and J ends were trimmed by 1 base and 0 bases, with 9 bases remaining between them.

Many counts were recorded for this clonotype. The chain links TRBV28 to TRBJ2-2; 8 bases are shared with TRBD1. After removal of 6 bases from V and 5 bases from J, the junction contained 8 bases not matched to a gene. This CDR3 region has 15 residues. Germline V gene lookup returns CDR1 MDHEN and CDR2 SYDVKM. The DNA of the CDR3 is TGTGCCAGCAGCCCTGACAGGGGATGGACCGGGGAGCTGTTTTTT. Protein: CASSPDRGWTGELFF.

This clonotype was seen more than once but under ten times. This chain connects TRBV2 to TRBJ2-7; TRBD2 aligns across 11 bases. V was pared by 2 bases and J by 2 bases, with 2 bases of the junction left unmatched. The CDR3 has 15 residues. Per the germline V gene, CDR1 is SNHLY and CDR2 is FYNNEI. The DNA for the CDR3 is TGTGCCAGCAGTGAACTAGCGGGGGGAGCCTACGAGCAGTACTTC. Translating it yields CASSELAGGAYEQYF.

V usage is TRBV7-2 and J usage is TRBJ2-3; possibly TRBD2 for D (6 bases). CDR1 and CDR2 (germline): SGHTA, FQGNSA. V dropped 6 bases and J dropped 2 bases, with 6 bases sitting between them. The CDR3 is 12 amino acids. CDR3 region: CASRLATDTQYF. The CDR3 DNA reads TGTGCCAGCAGACTAGCCACAGATACGCAGTATTTT.

V gene TRBV7-8 combines with J gene TRBJ2-3; a possible D gene is TRBD2 (5 bases). V was clipped by 1 base and J by 0 bases, with 8 bases between them. The CDR3 runs to 15 residues. The V gene's germline CDR1 is SGHVS and CDR2 FQNEAQ. For the CDR3, the DNA is TGTGCCAGCAGCTTAGGTAGAGGGAGCACAGATACGCAGTATTTT. As protein: CASSLGRGSTDTQYF.

This clonotype was seen many times. This chain uses TRBV4-1 with TRBJ1-1; 8 positions agree with TRBD1. Germline CDR1 MGHRA, CDR2 YSYEKL. The CDR3 has 14 residues. V was pared by 7 bases and J by 6 bases, with 10 bases of the junction left unmatched. CDR3 nucleotides: TGCGCCAGCAAAGCCCGCAGGGGGCCAGCTGAAGCTTTCTTT. Protein product: CASKARRGPAEAFF.

At least ten counts were recorded for this clonotype. The rearrangement joins TRBV5-1 to TRBJ1-2; the match to TRBD1 covers 12 bases. V lost 0 bases, J lost 7 bases, and 7 bases stayed unmatched. CDR1 SGHRS and CDR2 YFSETQ come from the germline V gene. This CDR3 contains 16 residues. DNA of the CDR3: TGCGCCAGCAGCTTGGAAGCGGGACAGGGGGCTGCTGGCTACACCTTC. Translation: CASSLEAGQGAAGYTF.

This clonotype showed up just once. This chain links TRBV7-2 with TRBJ1-2; TRBD1 is a possible D gene (5 bases). The CDR3 is 14 residues long. V was clipped by 3 bases and J by 7 bases, with 15 bases between them. CDR1 is SGHTA and CDR2 is FQGNSA in the germline V gene. The CDR3 here is CASSFGSGAGGYTF. In DNA form, the CDR3 reads TGTGCCAGCAGCTTCGGGTCCGGGGCCGGTGGCTACACCTTC.

In its sample, this clonotype was seen many times. The chain links TRBV27 to TRBJ1-5, with D perhaps matching TRBD1 (5 bases). The germline gives CDR1 MNHEY, CDR2 SMNVEV (reference sequence). Between the trimmed V and J ends, which lost 5 bases and 7 bases, there was a span of 12 bases. The CDR3 loop spans 13 amino acids. The CDR3 here is CASSERGDQPQHF. The CDR3 DNA reads TGTGCCAGCAGTGAAAGGGGCGACCAGCCCCAGCATTTT.

Notes on this clonotype: A read error is possible here, since a much larger clone lies one base away. The chain joins TRBV10-3 to TRBJ2-3; tentative D call: TRBD2 (5 bases). The CDR3 has 14 amino acids. The V gene's germline CDR1 is ENHRY and CDR2 SYGVKD. Trimming pared 10 bases from V and 0 bases from J, leaving 14 bases between. The CDR3 nucleotides are TGTGCCAGCAGCCCCAGGACTAGCACAGATACGCAGTATTTT. This gives the protein CASSPRTSTDTQYF.

This clonotype occurred many times. The chain couples TRBV27 to TRBJ2-7; D is perhaps TRBD1 (6 bases). This CDR3 comprises 17 residues. The V end lost 5 bases, the J end lost 0 bases, and 20 bases lay between the germline ends. Germline V lookup: CDR1 MNHEY, CDR2 SMNVEV (reference sequence). CDR3 loop: CASSQPSGTPYSYEQYF. The CDR3 nucleotides are TGTGCCAGCAGTCAGCCTTCCGGGACACCTTACTCCTACGAGCAGTACTTC.

This clonotype has a count of ten or more. This rearrangement joins TRBV20-1 to TRBJ2-5; 7 positions agree with TRBD1. The CDR3 has 15 amino acids. V trimming: 3 bases; J trimming: 1 base; junction bases outside the gene matches: 8. CDR1 and CDR2 from the germline V gene are DFQATT and SNEGSKA (reference sequence). Here the CDR3 reads CSASRDSDTQETQYF. CDR3 in DNA: TGCAGTGCTAGTAGGGACAGTGATACCCAAGAGACCCAGTACTTC.

At least ten counts were recorded for this clonotype. This rearrangement joins TRBV20-1 to TRBJ1-5, with 8 bases matching TRBD1. Looked up from germline, CDR1 is DFQATT and CDR2 is SNEGSKA (reference sequence). V was pared by 6 bases and J by 2 bases, with 6 bases of the junction left unmatched. The CDR3 loop spans 14 amino acids. This CDR3 reads CSAHGGQGNQPQHF. CDR3 nucleotides: TGCAGTGCCCACGGGGGACAGGGCAATCAGCCCCAGCATTTT.

This clonotype was seen a handful of times. The CDR3 protein is CSARTGDNEQYF. The CDR3 DNA sequence: TGCAGTGCTAGGACAGGGGACAACGAGCAGTACTTC. The chain uses TRBV20-1 and TRBJ2-7, with TRBD1 identical over 8 bases. In germline, CDR1 is DFQATT, CDR2 SNEGSKA (reference sequence). The trim removed 3 bases at V and 5 bases at J, leaving 3 bases unmatched. This CDR3 contains 12 residues.

This clonotype was seen at least ten times. The rearrangement joins TRBV7-2 to TRBJ2-2, with a possible D match to TRBD2 (7 bases). Germline assignment: CDR1 SGHTA and CDR2 FQGNSA. Trimming took 5 bases from V and 5 from J, leaving 21 bases between them. The CDR3 totals 17 residues. CDR3: CASSAVAGGGATGELFF. CDR3 bases: TGTGCCAGCAGCGCCGTCGCAGGCGGGGGCGCGACCGGGGAGCTGTTTTTT.

This clonotype was recorded at least ten times. The chain has TRBV29-1 and TRBJ2-2; 13 nucleotides agree with TRBD2. Germline CDR1 and CDR2: SQVTM and ANQGSEA. The CDR3 consists of 15 residues. Germline trimming cut 6 bases from V and 8 bases from J; bases unmatched to any gene: 9. The CDR3 region is CSVRGTSGRVGELFF. The CDR3 DNA reads TGCAGCGTCCGCGGTACTAGCGGGAGGGTAGGGGAGCTGTTTTTT.

This clonotype occurred many times. V and J are TRBV5-1 and TRBJ1-1, with D unclear. Germline V CDR1 and CDR2: SGHRS, YFSETQ. Trimming cost V 0 bases and J 1 base, with 7 bases left between them. The CDR3 runs to 14 residues. The CDR3 coding sequence is TGCGCCAGCAGCTTGGGTTGGGGGAACACTGAAGCTTTCTTT. Amino acid sequence: CASSLGWGNTEAFF.

The V gene is TRBV7-2, the J gene TRBJ2-2; TRBD2 aligns across 8 bases. Per the germline V gene, CDR1 is SGHTA and CDR2 is FQGNSA. The length of the CDR3 is 15 residues. V gave up 5 bases and J gave up 2 bases; unmatched junction bases: 4. The CDR3 is CASSRGGYNTGELFF. DNA of the CDR3: TGTGCCAGCAGCCGGGGGGGCTACAACACCGGGGAGCTGTTTTTT.

This clonotype was seen more than once but under ten times. The chain links TRBV6-5 to TRBJ1-1; 8 bases agree with TRBD1. J was trimmed by 6 bases and V by 5 bases; bases with no gene match: 11. CDR1 is MNHEY, CDR2 SVGAGI, per germline. The CDR3 length is 15 residues. In nucleotides, the CDR3 is TGTGCCAGCAGTGACCCTCAGGGGGCCGGGTCTGAAGCTTTCTTT. This sequence encodes CASSDPQGAGSEAFF.

This clonotype was seen at least ten times. The rearrangement joins TRBV7-2 to TRBJ2-5; perhaps D is TRBD1 or TRBD2 (6 bases each). The CDR3 loop spans 16 amino acids. From germline, CDR1 is SGHTA and CDR2 FQGNSA. V lost 5 bases and J 2 bases, leaving 18 bases between the germline ends. The CDR3 spells CASSQDGGQGQETQYF. The DNA for the CDR3 is TGTGCCAGCAGCCAAGATGGAGGGCAGGGGCAAGAGACCCAGTACTTC.

As for this clonotype: A much larger clone sits a single nucleotide away, making a read error possible. The conserved phenylalanine or tryptophan normally closing the CDR3 is absent here, so this likely arose from a read error. The J gene is TRBJ1-2, the V gene TRBV7-2; TRBD1 aligns across 10 bases. CDR3 size: 17 residues. Germline CDR1 SGHTA, CDR2 FQGNSA. With 5 bases clipped from V and 4 bases from J, the junction kept 13 bases outside the gene matches. CDR3: CASSASSWDRGRYGYTL. In nucleotides, the CDR3 is TGTGCCAGCAGCGCGAGTTCTTGGGACAGGGGACGCTATGGCTACACCCTC.

The chain recombines TRBV12-3 or TRBV12-4 with TRBJ2-3; 8 bases line up with TRBD1. This CDR3 spans 15 amino acids. Unmatched junction bases numbered 6, after V lost 3 bases and J lost 4 bases. CDR3 region: CASSLGQDFADTQYF. DNA for the CDR3: TGTGCCAGCAGTTTGGGACAGGACTTCGCAGATACGCAGTATTTT.

This clonotype was detected only a few times. Given a much more abundant clone one base away, this may be a read error. The conserved phenylalanine or tryptophan normally closing the CDR3 is absent here, so this likely arose from a read error. The gene calls are TRBV2 and TRBJ1-6, with D perhaps matching TRBD1 (5 bases). V was pared by 8 bases and J by 10 bases, with 24 bases between. CDR1 and CDR2 from the germline V gene are SNHLY and FYNNEI. The CDR3 spans 16 residues. The CDR3 DNA follows: TGTGCCAGCTCGGTCGGCCGACAGATCTCCCAATCACCCCTCCACGTT. This encodes CASSVGRQISQSPLHV.

This clonotype appeared many times. The chain joins TRBV27 to TRBJ2-2; D is unresolved. CDR1 is MNHEY, CDR2 SMNVEV, per germline (reference sequence). Trimming pared 3 bases from V and 3 bases from J, leaving 8 bases between. This CDR3 has 14 residues. The chain's CDR3 is CASSFRSDTGELFF. CDR3 nucleotide sequence: TGTGCCAGCAGTTTTCGCAGCGACACCGGGGAGCTGTTTTTT.

This clonotype came up many times. J is TRBJ1-4 and V is TRBV7-9; no clear D. The V end lost 2 bases, the J end lost 2 bases, and 3 bases lay between the germline ends. The V gene's germline CDR1 is SEHNR and CDR2 FQNEAQ (reference sequence). This CDR3 is built from 13 residues. As DNA, the CDR3 is TGTGCCAGCAGCTTATTGACTAATGAAAAACTGTTTTTT. Translated: CASSLLTNEKLFF.

CDR3 sequence (DNA): TGTGCCAGCAGCTTAGATGGTCTAGCGGGCCTCCACTTT. This sequence encodes CASSLDGLAGLHF. The rearrangement links TRBV11-2 to TRBJ1-6; D is uncertain. The germline gives CDR1 SGHAT, CDR2 FQNNGV. V shed 0 bases and J shed 15 bases, with 12 bases lying between them. The length of the CDR3 is 13 residues. The entire variable domain, with the rest obtained from reference TRBV11-2 and TRBJ1-6, is as follows: EAGVAQSPRYKIIEKRQSVAFWCNPISGHATLYWYQQILGQGPKLLIQFQNNGVVDDSQLPKDRFSAERLKGVDSTLKIQPAKLEDSAVYLCASSLDGLAGLHFGNGTRLTVT.

Many counts were recorded for this clonotype. The chain carries TRBV7-6 and TRBJ1-1; 7 positions agree with TRBD1. Germline V gene sequence: CDR1 SGHVS, CDR2 FNYEAQ. The CDR3 spans 15 residues. V shed 2 bases and J 0 bases; nucleotides not matched to a gene: 3. CDR3 DNA sequence: TGTGCCAGCAGCTTAATGACAGGGATGAACACTGAAGCTTTCTTT. Its protein is CASSLMTGMNTEAFF.